This T cell receptor beta chain was identified in a study of blood T cell repertoires in COVID-19. On the study more broadly: The analysed material was cDNA or gDNA that came from T cells, B-cell-depleted T cells, or PBMCs.

Measured with immunoSEQ multiplex PCR; TCRdb has only the in-frame clones, and not every one. Seen here are some 120,000 clones, 70% to 85% observed once, and the top ten hold 12%. The CDR3 length is 16 residues. Trimming left V 3 bases short and J 2 bases short, with 14 bases between. In germline, CDR1 is KGHSH, CDR2 LQKENI. The sequencing input was peripheral blood. The TCR comes from a woman aged 55-69 years with acute or convalescent COVID-19. The chain uses TRBV18 and TRBJ1-5, with D uncertain. The CDR3 spells CASSPGRVGRNQPQHF. The CDR3 nucleotides read TGTGCCAGCTCACCCGGGCGGGTAGGTCGCAATCAGCCCCAGCATTTT.